The clone carrying this T cell receptor beta chain was counted ten times or more. Its antigen remains unknown. The TCRbeta library was prepared with unique molecular identifiers. TCRdb reanalysed the PCR reads using MiXCR and keeps one entry per CDR3 protein. The profile shows roughly 150,000 distinct CDR3 sequences, over 8.5% of them singletons. Deletions cut 4 bases from V and 3 bases from J, with 12 bases between. The CDR3 has 15 residues. These data come from a study of T-cell reconstitution after alpha-beta-depleted transplantation in children. General study results and limits: At one year after transplant, newly produced T cells mostly accounted for T-cell counts and diversity. Expanded graft clones, several hundred of them, were reportedly the source of alpha-beta T cells about two months after transplant. Some patients' high day-60 TCRbeta diversity was traced to surviving recipient T cells and thymic progenitors.

The rearrangement links TRBV12-3 or TRBV12-4 to TRBJ2-2; a weak D match, TRBD2 (5 bases). Here the sequenced sample was PBMCs, taken before TCRalphabeta/CD19-depleted stem cell transplant. The sequence came from a boy aged 2 to 9 with acute myeloid leukemia, due to receive a stem cell transplant. CDR3 DNA sequence: TGTGCCAGCAGTTATTACCAGGAGGACACCGGGGAGCTGTTTTTT. As protein: CASSYYQEDTGELFF.